These 30 T cell receptor beta chains share one sample of origin, sequenced in a study of blood T cells in healthy people across ages. A second PCR of roughly 7 to 11 cycles used a sample-barcoded 5' primer and a J-beta primer mix. MiXCR was run by TCRdb on the 5' RACE reads, yielding one entry per CDR3 protein. Of under 2 million distinct CDR3 sequences listed, around 36% are singletons. Sequencing was done on a sample of blood. Every receptor here comes from a woman aged 25 to 39 in good health.

Concerning this clonotype itself: A much larger clone is a single base away; this may be a read error. The chain combines TRBV29-1 with TRBJ2-5; D possibly corresponds to TRBD2 (5 bases). Germline V CDR1 and CDR2: SQVTM, ANQGSEA. V was shortened by 8 bases and J by 4 bases, with 17 bases between the two germline ends. This CDR3 is 13 amino acids long. The CDR3 DNA is TGCAGCCTCAGAGGGTGGTCCCGAGAGACCCAGTACTTC. Its translation: CSLRGWSRETQYF. The variable domain in full, completed from reference TRBV29-1 and TRBJ2-5, reads SAVISQKPSRDICQRGTSLTIQCQVDSQVTMMFWYRQQPGQSLTLIATANQGSEATYESGFVIDKFPISRPNLTFSTLTVSNMSPEDSSIYLCSLRGWSRETQYFGPGTRLLVL.

The CDR3 DNA follows: TGTGCCAGCAGCGTACAGGGTCCAGATACGCAGTATTTT. This sequence encodes CASSVQGPDTQYF. The chain joins TRBV9 to TRBJ2-3; D might be TRBD1 (5 bases). The CDR3 extends over 13 amino acids. Germline-derived CDR1 and CDR2 are SGDLS and YYNGEE. Trimming removed 1 base from V and 4 bases from J, with 7 bases in between.

This chain connects TRBV18 to TRBJ2-4, with 8 bases lining up with TRBD1. Gene TRBJ2-7 matches the end of the DNA better, so the J call may be wrong. CDR3 length equals 14 residues. Germline V gene data show CDR1 as KGHSH and CDR2 as LQKENI. The CDR3 is CASSPTGVAYEQYF. The DNA for the CDR3 is TGTGCCAGCTCACCGACAGGGGTTGCCTACGAGCAGTACTTC.

This clonotype was counted a few times. Given a much more abundant clone one base away, this may be a read error. The chain carries TRBV27 and TRBJ2-7, with D unclear. V was pared by 10 bases and J by 2 bases, with 12 bases between. Germline V gives CDR1 MNHEY, CDR2 SMNVEV (reference sequence). This CDR3 is 12 amino acids long. The CDR3: CATRTGAYEQYV. DNA of the CDR3: TGTGCCACCCGGACGGGTGCCTACGAGCAGTACGTC.

The rearrangement links TRBV5-1 to TRBJ2-5; unclear D gene. Germline CDR1 is SGHRS and CDR2 is YFSETQ. Deletions cut 4 bases from V and 5 bases from J, with 9 bases between. The CDR3 has 12 residues. CDR3 bases: TGCGCCAGCAGCACCGACCGGGAGACCCAGTACTTC. As protein: CASSTDRETQYF.

Concerning this clonotype: One junction end does not reproduce the germline sequence, and a read error may be involved. V is TRBV2 and J is TRBJ1-3; no definite D call. The CDR3 spans 14 residues. The V gene's germline CDR1 is SNHLY and CDR2 FYNNEI. This CDR3 is CSSKKDTSGNTIYF. The CDR3 nucleotides read TGTTCCAGCAAGAAGGATACCTCTGGAAACACCATATATTTT. Full variable domain (outside the CDR3, taken from reference TRBV2 and TRBJ1-3): EPEVTQTPSHQVTQMGQEVILRCVPISNHLYFYWYRQILGQKVEFLVSFYNNEISEKSEIFDDQFSVERPDGSNFTLKIRSTKLEDSAMYFCSSKKDTSGNTIYFGEGSWLTVV.

In regard to this clonotype: Compared with germline, one end of the junction differs, possibly owing to a read error. The rearrangement uses TRBV7-8 and TRBJ2-6; 9 nucleotides align to TRBD1. Germline CDR1 is SGHVS and CDR2 is FQNEAQ. The CDR3 sequence is 17 residues long. CDR3 in DNA: TGTGCCAGCAGCGCTATACAGGGGGCTACTGGGGCCAACGTCCCGACTTTC. Translating it yields CASSAIQGATGANVPTF.

This clonotype was seen only a few times. The chain links TRBV4-2 to TRBJ1-1; possible D gene TRBD1, 5 bases. The CDR3 length is 14 residues. Trimming pared 1 base from V and 5 bases from J, leaving 11 bases between. From germline, CDR1 is LGHNA and CDR2 YNFKEQ. CDR3 nucleotides: TGTGCCAGCAGCCAAGTAGGGCGGGGGACTGAAGCTTTCTTT. Translation: CASSQVGRGTEAFF.

This clonotype was counted a few times. V usage is TRBV10-3 and J usage is TRBJ2-3, with 12 bases identical to TRBD2. Germline-derived CDR1 and CDR2 are ENHRY and SYGVKD. The CDR3 covers 15 residues. Trimming removed 5 bases from V and 6 bases from J; junction bases left unmatched: 6. The CDR3 coding sequence is TGTGCCATCAGTTTGACTAGCGGGGGACCTGATACGCAGTATTTT. This gives the protein CAISLTSGGPDTQYF.

About this clonotype: Germline and junction disagree at one end, which may indicate a read error. V usage is TRBV12-3 or TRBV12-4 and J usage is TRBJ2-3, with D possibly called TRBD1 or TRBD2 (5 bases each). The CDR3 runs to 14 residues. CDR3 nucleotide sequence: TGTGCCAGCAGTTTGGGGGTGATCACAGATATGCAGTATTTT. The encoded protein is CASSLGVITDMQYF.

V usage is TRBV20-1 and J usage is TRBJ2-7, with unresolved D. Germline V CDR1 and CDR2: DFQATT, SNEGSKA (reference sequence). V lost 3 bases to trimming and J lost 4 bases, with 19 bases between them. This CDR3 comprises 15 residues. The CDR3 DNA is TGCAGTGCTAGCCCTCTGGAAGCGTCTCATTACGAGCAGTACTTC. It codes for CSASPLEASHYEQYF.

This chain joins TRBV27 and TRBJ2-4, with D maybe TRBD2 (6 bases). V was pared by 5 bases and J by 0 bases, with 14 bases between. The CDR3 is 16 amino acids. Germline CDR1 MNHEY, CDR2 SMNVEV (reference sequence). The chain's CDR3 is CASSTGTLLAKNIQYF. Written as DNA, the CDR3 is TGTGCCAGCAGTACCGGGACTCTTCTAGCCAAAAACATTCAGTACTTC.

The chain carries TRBV5-1 and TRBJ2-6; D not resolved. Germline loops: CDR1 SGHRS, CDR2 YFSETQ. Trimming left V 0 bases short and J 0 bases short, with 13 bases between. The CDR3 runs to 18 residues. The CDR3 is CASSLVGEHTSGANVLTF. CDR3 coding DNA: TGCGCCAGCAGCTTGGTTGGGGAACACACCTCTGGGGCCAACGTCCTGACTTTC.

This clonotype was counted a few times. J is TRBJ2-3 and V is TRBV5-6, with D possibly being TRBD1 or TRBD2 (6 bases each). Between the trimmed V and J ends, which lost 1 base and 2 bases, there was a span of 14 bases. Looked up from germline, CDR1 is SGHDT and CDR2 is YYEEEE. CDR3 length: 16 amino acids. CDR3: CASSLTGGGFTDTQYF. The CDR3 DNA reads as TGTGCCAGCAGCTTGACAGGAGGGGGATTCACAGATACGCAGTATTTT.

This clonotype has more than one count but fewer than ten. The CDR3 DNA reads as TGTGCCAGCAGTTTGTACGGACAAAATGGGGATACGCAGTATTTT. It is translated as CASSLYGQNGDTQYF. This sequence joins TRBV27 and TRBJ2-3, with a tentative D call TRBD1 (5 bases). In germline, CDR1 is MNHEY, CDR2 SMNVEV (reference sequence). CDR3 length: 15 amino acids. V lost 3 bases and J lost 6, with 16 bases in between.

This clonotype was recorded many times. The chain recombines TRBV20-1 with TRBJ2-1, with 9 bases that match TRBD2. Germline CDR1 reads DFQATT; CDR2 reads SNEGSKA (reference sequence). The V segment lost 0 bases and the J segment 3 bases; nucleotides outside the gene matches: 3. The length of the CDR3 is 15 residues. This chain's CDR3 is CSARDGAGGYNEQFF. CDR3 bases: TGCAGTGCTAGAGACGGAGCGGGGGGCTACAATGAGCAGTTCTTC.

This chain links TRBV2 with TRBJ2-3; 7 bases align to TRBD2. The CDR3 length is 15 residues. V lost 4 bases, J lost 4 bases, and 8 bases stayed unmatched. CDR1 and CDR2 (germline): SNHLY, FYNNEI. This CDR3 is CASSGILAIADTQYF. The CDR3 DNA sequence: TGTGCCAGCAGTGGAATACTAGCGATCGCAGATACGCAGTATTTT.

This clonotype was found many times. The chain uses TRBV11-2 and TRBJ2-5; 7 bases line up with TRBD2. Germline assignment: CDR1 SGHAT and CDR2 FQNNGV. The CDR3 covers 16 residues. Trimming cost V 7 bases and J 4 bases; bases outside gene matches: 15. As DNA, the CDR3 is TGTGCCAGCACTCAGCGGGGTCTCGGATTGAGAGAGACCCAGTACTTC. This sequence encodes CASTQRGLGLRETQYF. Full variable domain (missing parts from reference TRBV11-2 and TRBJ2-5): EAGVAQSPRYKIIEKRQSVAFWCNPISGHATLYWYQQILGQGPKLLIQFQNNGVVDDSQLPKDRFSAERLKGVDSTLKIQPAKLEDSAVYLCASTQRGLGLRETQYFGPGTRLLVL.

This rearrangement joins TRBV11-2 to TRBJ2-1; 16 bases map to TRBD2. The CDR3 totals 20 residues. Trimming at V came to 5 bases and at J to 3 bases, leaving 13 bases not matched to a gene. Per the germline V gene, CDR1 is SGHAT and CDR2 is FQNNGV. Here the CDR3 DNA reads TGTGCCAGCAGCCATCAATTAGGGACTAGCGGGAGGGCCCTCTACAATGAGCAGTTCTTC. Amino acid sequence: CASSHQLGTSGRALYNEQFF.

Regarding this clonotype: The junction and the germline gene differ at one end; a read error may be behind it. J is TRBJ2-7 and V is TRBV4-1; the D is unclear. The CDR3 contains 16 residues. Per the germline V gene, CDR1 is MGHRA and CDR2 is YSYEKL. The CDR3 is CASNQGGVDTHYEQCF. The CDR3 coding sequence is TGCGCCAGCAACCAAGGCGGCGTCGATACTCACTACGAGCAGTGCTTC.

The chain joins TRBV28 to TRBJ2-7; D might be TRBD1 or TRBD2, each matching 7 bases. The CDR3 is 17 residues long. Trimming cost V 8 bases and J 4 bases, with 27 bases left between them. Germline CDR1 MDHEN, CDR2 SYDVKM. The CDR3 is CASLTPGGDSNIYEQYF. CDR3 DNA: TGTGCCAGCTTAACCCCAGGGGGGGACAGTAATATTTACGAGCAGTACTTC.

The J gene is TRBJ2-7, the V gene TRBV9; TRBD2 aligns across 8 bases. Germline assignment: CDR1 SGDLS and CDR2 YYNGEE. The CDR3 spans 13 residues. V gave up 3 bases and J gave up 8 bases; unmatched junction bases: 7. DNA of the CDR3: TGTGCCAGCAGCGAGAGCGGGAGTGGAAAGCAGTACTTC. Protein product: CASSESGSGKQYF.

The V and J genes are TRBV5-1 and TRBJ1-1, with D possibly TRBD1 on 6 matching bases. The CDR3 has 14 residues. Trimming removed 7 bases from V and 1 base from J, with 14 bases in between. Germline CDR1 reads SGHRS; CDR2 reads YFSETQ. The DNA of the CDR3 is TGCGCCAGCGCGGGAGGACAGTCGAACACTGAAGCTTTCTTT. Translating gives CASAGGQSNTEAFF.

This clonotype has only a few counts. The V and J genes are TRBV6-2 or TRBV6-3 and TRBJ2-6; D is ambiguous. Germline CDR1 reads MNHEY; CDR2 reads SVGEGT. CDR3 length: 16 residues. Trimming took 2 bases from V and 1 from J, leaving 9 bases between them. The CDR3 loop reads CASSYGGKSGANVLTF. CDR3 in DNA: TGTGCCAGCAGTTACGGTGGGAAATCTGGGGCCAACGTCCTGACTTTC.

This sequence joins TRBV10-3 and TRBJ2-1; possibly TRBD2 for D (6 bases). V was pared by 10 bases and J by 10 bases, with 14 bases between. The germline gives CDR1 ENHRY, CDR2 SYGVKD. The CDR3 is 11 residues long. The CDR3 nucleotides read TGTGCCACCAATCGGGGGTGGGAGCAGTTCTTC. Translating it yields CATNRGWEQFF.

This clonotype has just a few counts. The chain employs TRBV20-1 and TRBJ2-2, with a weak D call TRBD2 (7 bases). Looked up from germline, CDR1 is DFQATT and CDR2 is SNEGSKA (reference sequence). With 1 base removed from V and 0 bases from J, the gap between germline ends came to 9 bases. The length of the CDR3 is 15 residues. The CDR3 loop is CSARVGGANTGELFF. In DNA, the CDR3 is TGCAGTGCTAGAGTAGGGGGGGCGAACACCGGGGAGCTGTTTTTT.

CDR3 amino acids: CASSSLTGGVGTEAFF. The DNA for the CDR3 is TGTGCCAGCAGTTCCCTGACAGGGGGGGTTGGCACTGAAGCTTTCTTT. The chain couples TRBV28 to TRBJ1-1; TRBD1 matches at 9 bases. V dropped 4 bases and J dropped 4; count of bases not matched to a gene: 10. CDR1 and CDR2 from the germline V gene are MDHEN and SYDVKM. CDR3 length: 16 amino acids.

The chain employs TRBV30 and TRBJ2-4, with D possibly being TRBD2 (7 bases). V lost 4 bases, J lost 5 bases, and 15 bases lay in between. Germline V gene lookup returns CDR1 GTSNPN and CDR2 SVGIG (reference sequence). This CDR3 spans 14 amino acids. The CDR3 spells CAWNSGGGENIQYF. The CDR3 DNA sequence: TGTGCCTGGAATTCGGGGGGCGGGGAAAACATTCAGTACTTC.

This clonotype was observed many times. V usage is TRBV28 and J usage is TRBJ1-6, with D hard to call. CDR1 is MDHEN and CDR2 is SYDVKM in the germline V gene. V was shortened by 7 bases and J by 9 bases, with 16 bases between the two germline ends. CDR3 length: 14 residues. CDR3 amino acids: CASTPAPSGSPLHF. In nucleotides, the CDR3 is TGTGCCAGCACGCCAGCCCCGAGTGGTTCACCCCTCCACTTT.

As concerns this clonotype: One end of the junction varies from germline; a read error may be responsible. The chain couples TRBV27 to TRBJ2-5, with D maybe TRBD2 (6 bases). TRBJ2-7 matches the DNA end more closely, so the J call is doubtful. The CDR3 is 16 amino acids. The V gene's germline CDR1 is MNHEY and CDR2 SMNVEV (reference sequence). The CDR3 sequence: CTSSLSGLLGGYEQYF. Here the CDR3 DNA reads TGTACCAGCAGCCTAAGCGGACTCCTCGGGGGCTACGAGCAGTACTTC.